These 29 T cell receptor beta chains were sequenced from one sample in a study of blood T cell repertoires in COVID-19. TCRdb's table, derived via immunoSEQ multiplex PCR, lists solely in-frame clones and lacks some. The data show 240,000 or so clones, 85% to 90% seen once. Sequencing used peripheral blood. These TCRs come from a woman aged 65 to 85 with active or convalescent COVID-19.

The rearrangement uses TRBV6-5 and TRBJ2-7; 10 nucleotides align to TRBD2. Germline-derived CDR1 and CDR2 are MNHEY and SVGAGI. V shed 6 bases and J 7 bases; nucleotides not matched to a gene: 9. This CDR3 contains 14 residues. CDR3 in DNA: TGTGCCAGCAGAGCTAGCGGGGGTCCGCGGGAGCAGTACTTC. Residues: CASRASGGPREQYF.

The chain employs TRBV7-9 and TRBJ1-3, with a possible D match to TRBD1 (6 bases). V was cut by 5 bases and J by 8 bases, with 22 bases left in between. Germline V lookup: CDR1 SEHNR, CDR2 FQNEAQ (reference sequence). CDR3 length equals 16 residues. DNA of the CDR3: TGTGCCAGCAGCCCGCACTCCTTACAGGGCTCGGACACCATATATTTT. Protein sequence: CASSPHSLQGSDTIYF.

This chain connects TRBV9 to TRBJ1-1, with 7 bases fitting TRBD1. In germline, CDR1 is SGDLS, CDR2 YYNGEE. The CDR3 is 14 amino acids. J lost 5 bases, V lost 3 bases, and 7 bases had no gene match. This CDR3 reads CASSGRQGGTEAFF. In DNA form, the CDR3 reads TGTGCCAGCAGCGGGCGACAGGGAGGAACTGAAGCTTTCTTT. Full variable domain (remainder filled in from reference TRBV9 and TRBJ1-1): DSGVTQTPKHLITATGQRVTLRCSPRSGDLSVYWYQQSLDQGLQFLIQYYNGEERAKGNILERFSAQQFPDLHSELNLSSLELGDSALYFCASSGRQGGTEAFFGQGTRLTVV.

J is TRBJ2-5 and V is TRBV28, with a possible D match to TRBD1 (7 bases). This CDR3 region has 15 residues. Germline V gene sequence: CDR1 MDHEN, CDR2 SYDVKM. V was cut by 4 bases and J by 5 bases, with 17 bases left in between. The CDR3, as DNA: TGTGCCAGCAGTTCACAGGGGACTCCAGATGAGACCCAGTACTTC. This sequence encodes CASSSQGTPDETQYF.

V gene TRBV18 combines with J gene TRBJ1-5, with TRBD1 matching over 9 bases. The germline gives CDR1 KGHSH, CDR2 LQKENI. The CDR3 is 13 amino acids. Unmatched junction bases numbered 2, after V lost 5 bases and J lost 6 bases. CDR3 protein: CASSSGQGQPQHF. The CDR3 region has the DNA TGTGCCAGCTCATCGGGACAGGGTCAGCCCCAGCATTTT.

CDR3 sequence reads: CSASAEAFF. The CDR3 bases are TGCAGTGCTAGCGCTGAAGCTTTCTTT. The rearrangement joins TRBV20-1 to TRBJ1-1; D not certain. With 3 bases removed from V and 6 bases from J, the gap between germline ends came to 2 bases. CDR3 length equals 9 residues. CDR1 is DFQATT and CDR2 is SNEGSKA in the germline V gene (reference sequence).

This chain joins TRBV7-2 and TRBJ2-7; weak D call: TRBD1 (6 bases). Germline assignment: CDR1 SGHTA and CDR2 FQGNSA. The CDR3 spans 13 residues. Trimming removed 4 bases from V and 6 bases from J, with 13 bases in between. CDR3 residues: CASSYRVLGEQYF. In nucleotides, the CDR3 is TGTGCCAGCAGCTACAGGGTTCTGGGCGAGCAGTACTTC.

The chain joins TRBV12-3 or TRBV12-4 to TRBJ1-1; D ambiguous. V gave up 5 bases and J gave up 4 bases, with 11 bases separating them. There are 13 residues in the CDR3. The CDR3 loop reads CASSLLATTEAFF. In DNA form, the CDR3 reads TGTGCCAGCAGTCTACTAGCCACCACTGAAGCTTTCTTT.

This clone was found once. V and J are TRBV18 and TRBJ1-6; D is uncertain. Germline V gene sequence: CDR1 KGHSH, CDR2 LQKENI. V lost 5 bases, J lost 5 bases, and 13 bases lay in between. CDR3 length: 15 amino acids. DNA of the CDR3: TGTGCCAGCTCAGAACGGGGTAATAATAATTCACCCCTCCACTTT. Translation gives CASSERGNNNSPLHF.

V usage is TRBV6-1 and J usage is TRBJ1-6; D may be TRBD1 (5 bases). V shed 3 bases and J shed 4 bases, with 10 bases lying between them. This CDR3 comprises 15 residues. Germline V gives CDR1 MNHNS, CDR2 SASEGT. The CDR3 loop reads CASSDAGPYNSPLHF. The CDR3 nucleotides are TGTGCCAGCAGTGATGCGGGGCCTTATAATTCACCCCTCCACTTT.

The chain carries TRBV2 and TRBJ2-7; D remains unclear. V was clipped by 9 bases and J by 3 bases, with 9 bases between them. CDR1 and CDR2 (germline): SNHLY, FYNNEI. This CDR3 has 11 residues. CDR3 sequence reads: CARGAGYEQYF. The DNA for the CDR3 is TGTGCCAGGGGCGCAGGCTACGAGCAGTACTTC.

The chain combines TRBV4-2 with TRBJ1-2, with no clear D. With 0 bases removed from V and 5 bases from J, the gap between germline ends came to 10 bases. Looked up from germline, CDR1 is LGHNA and CDR2 is YNFKEQ. The CDR3 consists of 14 residues. The chain's CDR3 is CASSQEVTRYGYTF. CDR3 DNA sequence: TGTGCCAGCAGCCAAGAAGTCACTCGATATGGCTACACCTTC.

The chain recombines TRBV5-1 with TRBJ1-2; D is ambiguous. Germline V CDR1 and CDR2: SGHRS, YFSETQ. Trimming took 4 bases from V and 6 from J, leaving 13 bases between them. This CDR3 is 13 amino acids long. CDR3 protein: CASSPEGLDGYTF. The CDR3 DNA follows: TGCGCCAGCAGCCCCGAGGGCTTGGATGGCTACACCTTC.

The chain joins TRBV5-6 to TRBJ1-3; D uncertain. CDR3 length equals 19 residues. The V end was cut by 4 bases, the J end by 0 bases, with 23 bases between. The germline V gene encodes CDR1 SGHDT and CDR2 YYEEEE. The CDR3 here is CASSPWVRQTLSSGNTIYF. CDR3 DNA sequence: TGTGCCAGCAGCCCCTGGGTGAGACAAACCTTGAGCTCTGGAAACACCATATATTTT. Looking up the rest from reference TRBV5-6 and TRBJ1-3 gives the full variable domain: DAGVTQSPTHLIKTRGQQVTLRCSPKSGHDTVSWYQQALGQGPQFIFQYYEEEERQRGNFPDRFSGHQFPNYSSELNVNALLLGDSALYLCASSPWVRQTLSSGNTIYFGEGSWLTVV.

The rearrangement links TRBV19 to TRBJ1-3, with D unresolved. V was trimmed by 4 bases and J by 1 base, leaving 8 bases between them. The V gene's germline CDR1 is LNHDA and CDR2 SQIVND (reference sequence). This CDR3 has 14 amino acids. The CDR3 bases are TGTGCCAGTAGTACGGGGTATTCTGGAAACACCATATATTTT. This sequence encodes CASSTGYSGNTIYF.

The chain couples TRBV18 to TRBJ1-4; no clear D gene. CDR1 is KGHSH and CDR2 is LQKENI in the germline V gene. The CDR3 covers 14 residues. Deletions cut 5 bases from V and 8 bases from J, with 15 bases between. CDR3 in DNA: TGTGCCAGCTCAAATGAGGGTTTTGGAGAAAAACTGTTTTTT. It specifies CASSNEGFGEKLFF.

This sequence joins TRBV6-4 and TRBJ2-2, with unresolved D. The CDR3 extends over 14 amino acids. The ends were cut back, 4 bases at V and 0 bases at J, with 6 bases in the middle. Germline V gene data show CDR1 as MRHNA and CDR2 as SNTAGT. This chain's CDR3 is CASSGEANTGELFF. The DNA for the CDR3 is TGTGCCAGCAGTGGCGAGGCGAACACCGGGGAGCTGTTTTTT.

The rearrangement links TRBV5-1 to TRBJ2-1; D is uncertain. CDR1 and CDR2 (germline): SGHRS, YFSETQ. Trimming left V 0 bases short and J 6 bases short, with 10 bases between. The CDR3 sequence is 14 residues long. The CDR3 nucleotides read TGCGCCAGCAGCTTGGTCAAGGAGACCAATGAGCAGTTCTTC. It specifies CASSLVKETNEQFF.

The gene calls are TRBV14 and TRBJ2-3; weak D call: TRBD2 (6 bases). CDR1 is SGHDN and CDR2 is FVKESK in the germline V gene. Trimming took 1 base from V and 1 from J, leaving 12 bases between them. The CDR3 is 16 residues long. The CDR3 nucleotides read TGTGCCAGCAGCCAAGGAGTTGGCGGGGGCACAGATACGCAGTATTTT. Its protein product is CASSQGVGGGTDTQYF. Combining the CDR3 with reference TRBV14 and TRBJ2-3 gives the whole variable domain EAGVTQFPSHSVIEKGQTVTLRCDPISGHDNLYWYRRVMGKEIKFLLHFVKESKQDESGMPNNRFLAERTGGTYSTLKVQPAELEDSGVYFCASSQGVGGGTDTQYFGPGTRLTVL.

V and J are TRBV24-1 and TRBJ1-5, with D uncertain. Per the germline V gene, CDR1 is KGHDR and CDR2 is SFDVKD. The V gene lost 5 bases and the J gene lost 7 bases, with 11 bases spanning the gap. This CDR3 comprises 13 residues. CDR3 bases: TGTGCCACCAGTGTCGACGGCGGGCAGCCCCAGCATTTT. This codes for CATSVDGGQPQHF.

This clone was recorded only once. This chain connects TRBV6-5 to TRBJ1-1; 8 bases align to TRBD1. From germline, CDR1 is MNHEY and CDR2 SVGAGI. The V segment lost 7 bases and the J segment 8 bases; nucleotides outside the gene matches: 9. This CDR3 is 13 amino acids long. CDR3 residues: CASTRRQGKEAFF. DNA of the CDR3: TGTGCCAGCACGAGAAGACAGGGGAAGGAAGCTTTCTTT.

V is TRBV5-1 and J is TRBJ1-1; the match to TRBD1 covers 9 bases. The germline gives CDR1 SGHRS, CDR2 YFSETQ. V was clipped by 3 bases and J by 6 bases; unmatched bases: 9. This CDR3 contains 15 residues. The CDR3 DNA is TGCGCCAGCAGCTCGACAGGGGGGGTTGGTTCTGAAGCTTTCTTT. Protein sequence: CASSSTGGVGSEAFF.

V and J are TRBV10-3 and TRBJ1-1; 8 bases line up with TRBD1. The J segment lost 4 bases and the V segment lost 0 bases, leaving 7 bases of the junction unmatched. Germline V gene sequence: CDR1 ENHRY, CDR2 SYGVKD. The CDR3 sequence is 16 residues long. The CDR3 nucleotides read TGTGCCATCAGTGAGTCGACAGGGGCCGGTAGCACTGAAGCTTTCTTT. Translation: CAISESTGAGSTEAFF.

The gene calls are TRBV7-9 and TRBJ2-7; D might be TRBD1 (6 bases). The CDR3 is made up of 15 amino acids. Germline assignment: CDR1 SEHNR and CDR2 FQNEAQ (reference sequence). The V end was cut by 4 bases, the J end by 2 bases, with 15 bases between. CDR3 DNA: TGTGCCAGCAGCTCTATACAGGGTAGTCCCTACGAGCAGTACTTC. It specifies CASSSIQGSPYEQYF.

This chain connects TRBV6-2 or TRBV6-3 to TRBJ1-1, with TRBD1 as a possible D gene (5 bases). The CDR3 has 15 residues. Germline CDR1 reads MNHEY; CDR2 reads SVGEGT. V shed 2 bases and J shed 3 bases, with 13 bases lying between them. The chain's CDR3 is CASSYRTGRDTEAFF. As DNA, the CDR3 is TGTGCCAGCAGTTACCGTACAGGCCGGGACACTGAAGCTTTCTTT.

The chain carries TRBV3-1 (or the pseudogene TRBV3-2) and TRBJ2-7; D gene ambiguous. Germline values: CDR1 LGHDT, CDR2 YNNKEL (reference sequence). Trimming took 1 base from V and 7 from J, leaving 5 bases between them. This CDR3 has 11 residues. The CDR3 DNA reads TGTGCCAGCAGCCAAGTGAGGGAGCAGTACTTC. Amino acid sequence: CASSQVREQYF.

V gene TRBV5-6 combines with J gene TRBJ2-2; weak D call: TRBD1 (5 bases). The CDR3 length is 15 residues. Between the trimmed V and J ends, which lost 2 bases and 5 bases, there was a span of 13 bases. Per germline, CDR1 SGHDT and CDR2 YYEEEE. The chain's CDR3 is CASSFYQGGTGELFF. DNA for the CDR3: TGTGCCAGCAGCTTTTATCAGGGTGGAACCGGGGAGCTGTTTTTT.

The J gene is TRBJ1-2, the V gene TRBV19, with 8 bases fitting TRBD1. This CDR3 spans 13 amino acids. CDR1 is LNHDA and CDR2 is SQIVND in the germline V gene (reference sequence). Trimming cost V 6 bases and J 7 bases; bases outside gene matches: 7. Here the CDR3 reads CASRVGQEIGYTF. The CDR3 bases are TGTGCCAGTAGGGTGGGACAGGAGATTGGCTACACCTTC.

In regard to this clone: This specimen includes other DNA sequences encoding the same CDR3. V is TRBV5-1 and J is TRBJ2-5, with TRBD1 matching 8 bases. Germline V lookup: CDR1 SGHRS, CDR2 YFSETQ. The junction had 5 bases not matched to a gene; V was cut back by 3 bases and J by 4 bases. CDR3 length: 14 residues. CDR3 loop: CASSSGTGGETQYF. DNA for the CDR3: TGCGCCAGCAGCTCCGGGACAGGAGGAGAGACCCAGTACTTC.